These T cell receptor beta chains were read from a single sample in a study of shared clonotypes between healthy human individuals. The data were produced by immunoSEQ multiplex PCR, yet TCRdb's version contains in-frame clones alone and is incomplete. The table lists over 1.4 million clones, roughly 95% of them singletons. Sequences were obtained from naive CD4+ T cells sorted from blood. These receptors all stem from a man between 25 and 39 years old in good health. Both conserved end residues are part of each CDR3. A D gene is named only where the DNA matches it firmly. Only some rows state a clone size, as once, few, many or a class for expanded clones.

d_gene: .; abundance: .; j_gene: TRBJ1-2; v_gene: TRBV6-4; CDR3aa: CASSDGGAGYGYTF; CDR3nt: TGTGCCAGCAGTGACGGGGGCGCAGGTTATGGCTACACCTTC
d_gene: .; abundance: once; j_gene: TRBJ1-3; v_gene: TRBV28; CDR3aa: CAIGQGIHTIYF; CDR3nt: TGTGCCATCGGGCAGGGAATACACACCATATATTTT
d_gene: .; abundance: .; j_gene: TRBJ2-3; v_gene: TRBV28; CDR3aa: CASTPQGPRWGDTQYF; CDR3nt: TGTGCCAGCACCCCCCAGGGACCCCGATGGGGAGATACGCAGTATTTT
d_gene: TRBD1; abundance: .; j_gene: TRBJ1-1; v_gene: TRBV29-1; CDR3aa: CSVRRSGQRNTEAFF; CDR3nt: TGCAGCGTCCGTAGGTCGGGACAGCGGAACACTGAAGCTTTCTTT
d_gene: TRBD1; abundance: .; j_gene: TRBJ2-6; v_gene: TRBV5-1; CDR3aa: CASSRQGEPGANVLTF; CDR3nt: TGCGCCAGCAGCCGACAGGGGGAGCCTGGGGCCAACGTCCTGACTTTC
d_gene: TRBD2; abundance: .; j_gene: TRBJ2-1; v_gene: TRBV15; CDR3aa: CATSPAGRLRLAGGNEQFF; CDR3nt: TGTGCCACCAGCCCGGCCGGAAGGCTTAGACTAGCGGGCGGCAATGAGCAGTTCTTC
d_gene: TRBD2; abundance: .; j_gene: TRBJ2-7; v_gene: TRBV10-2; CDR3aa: CASSDGASGTYEQYF; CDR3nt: TGCGCCAGCAGTGATGGGGCTAGCGGGACCTACGAGCAGTACTTC
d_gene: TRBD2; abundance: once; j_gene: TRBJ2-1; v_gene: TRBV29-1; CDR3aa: CSVGTTGTSGYNEQFF; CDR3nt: TGCAGCGTGGGTACTACCGGGACTAGCGGATACAATGAGCAGTTCTTC
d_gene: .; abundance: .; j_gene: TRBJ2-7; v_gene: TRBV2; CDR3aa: CASMGVLRASTPYEQYF; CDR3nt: TGTGCCAGCATGGGAGTCCTACGGGCATCGACACCCTACGAGCAGTACTTC
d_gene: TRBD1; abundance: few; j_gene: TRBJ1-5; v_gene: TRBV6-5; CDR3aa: CASSPTGRHQPQHF; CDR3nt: TGTGCCAGCAGTCCGACAGGGAGGCATCAGCCCCAGCATTTT
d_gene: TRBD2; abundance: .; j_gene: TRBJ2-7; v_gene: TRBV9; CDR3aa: CASSVGTSGRAGVRYEQYF; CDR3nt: TGTGCCAGCAGCGTAGGGACTAGCGGGAGGGCCGGGGTCAGATACGAGCAGTACTTC
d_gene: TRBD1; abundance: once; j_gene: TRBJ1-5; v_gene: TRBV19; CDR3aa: CASSARTGDSNQPQHF; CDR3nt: TGTGCCAGTAGTGCCCGAACAGGGGATAGCAATCAGCCCCAGCATTTT
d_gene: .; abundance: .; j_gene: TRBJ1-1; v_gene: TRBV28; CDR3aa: CASGRMNTEAFF; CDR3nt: TGTGCCAGCGGCCGGATGAACACTGAAGCTTTCTTT
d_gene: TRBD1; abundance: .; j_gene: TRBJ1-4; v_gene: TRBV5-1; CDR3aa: CASRPSGTGEGKLFF; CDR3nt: TGCGCCAGCAGACCTTCCGGGACAGGGGAAGGAAAACTGTTTTTT
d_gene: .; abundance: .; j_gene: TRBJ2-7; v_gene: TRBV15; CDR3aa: CATSRDSGTNEQYF; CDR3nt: TGTGCCACCAGCAGAGATTCGGGGACCAACGAGCAGTACTTC
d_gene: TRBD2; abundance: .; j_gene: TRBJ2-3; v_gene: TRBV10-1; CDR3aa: CASRSGSSDTQYF; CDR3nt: TGCGCCAGTCGCAGCGGGAGTTCAGATACGCAGTATTTT
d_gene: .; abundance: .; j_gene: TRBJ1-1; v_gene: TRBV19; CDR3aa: CASSPWRGEVGKNTEAFF; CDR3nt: TGTGCCAGTAGTCCCTGGCGGGGGGAGGTGGGGAAGAACACTGAAGCTTTCTTT
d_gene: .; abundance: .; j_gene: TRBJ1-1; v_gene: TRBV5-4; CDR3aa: CASSFRGVILAEAFF; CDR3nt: TGTGCCAGCAGCTTTCGGGGGGTCATCCTGGCTGAAGCTTTCTTT
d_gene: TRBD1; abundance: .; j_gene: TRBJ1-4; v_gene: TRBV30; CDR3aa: CAWNRGRRSEKLFF; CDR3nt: TGTGCCTGGAACAGGGGGCGTCGGAGTGAAAAACTGTTTTTT
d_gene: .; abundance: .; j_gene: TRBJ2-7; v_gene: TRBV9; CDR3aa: CASSLTTGPGVEQYF; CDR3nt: TGTGCCAGCAGCCTCACAACAGGGCCGGGAGTCGAGCAGTACTTC
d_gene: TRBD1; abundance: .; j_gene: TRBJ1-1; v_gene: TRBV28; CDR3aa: CASSLPGGRTTEAFF; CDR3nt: TGTGCCAGCAGTCTACCAGGGGGCAGGACCACTGAAGCTTTCTTT
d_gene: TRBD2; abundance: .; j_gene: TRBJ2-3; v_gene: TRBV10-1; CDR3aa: CASSGSTAGLAGDTQYF; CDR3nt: TGCGCCAGCAGTGGGTCGACCGCGGGACTAGCGGGAGATACGCAGTATTTT
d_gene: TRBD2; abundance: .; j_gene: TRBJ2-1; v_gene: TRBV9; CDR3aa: CASSIASGRANEQFF; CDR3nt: TGTGCCAGCAGCATAGCTAGCGGGAGGGCCAATGAGCAGTTCTTC
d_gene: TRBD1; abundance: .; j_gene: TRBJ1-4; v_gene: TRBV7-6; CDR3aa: CASSLSRGASLKLFF; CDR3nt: TGTGCCAGCAGCTTAAGCAGGGGGGCTTCGTTAAAACTGTTTTTT
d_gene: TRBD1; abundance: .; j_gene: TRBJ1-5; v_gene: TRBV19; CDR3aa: CASSPNQAAGQGDQPQHF; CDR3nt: TGTGCCAGTAGTCCAAACCAGGCGGCCGGACAGGGTGATCAGCCCCAGCATTTT